This TCR beta chain stems from a study of cytomegalovirus exposure and HLA in healthy donors. With respect to this clone: No antigen is known for it.

Study observations and caveats: Earlier analysis looked at TCR beta V segments, and most were productive about 90% or about 30% of the time. Later analysis suggested most CMV-associated TCR beta chains were HLA-restricted. Apart from CMV serostatus, no immune exposure information was available.

Amplification used 60 Vbeta primers and 13 Jbeta primers. The repertoire was sequenced with immunoSEQ multiplex PCR; TCRdb's copy has only in-frame clones and lacks some. Of about 190,000 clones in the sample, roughly four fifths were seen once. The germline CDR1 and CDR2 sequences are ENHRY and SYGVKD. The V end was cut by 0 bases, the J end by 0 bases, with 6 bases between. The CDR3 is 14 amino acids. This chain joins TRBV10-3 and TRBJ2-7; possibly TRBD1 for D (6 bases). The receptor was isolated from a woman in her 30s in good health and CMV-seropositive. Source material: PBMCs. CDR3 nucleotides: TGTGCCATCAGTGAGTCGGACAGCTCCTACGAGCAGTACTTC. It encodes CAISESDSSYEQYF.